The clone carrying this T cell receptor (beta chain) was counted ten times or more. Its cognate antigen is unknown. This entry is derived from a study of blood T cells in healthy people across ages. Study in general: About one barcoded beta molecule per two T cells was the capture yield of template switching.

The CDR3 length is 13 residues. The trim removed 4 bases at V and 4 bases at J, leaving 3 bases unmatched. Germline values: CDR1 MNHEY, CDR2 SMNVEV (reference sequence). A J-beta primer mix and a sample-barcoded 5' primer were used in a second PCR of roughly 7 to 12 cycles. TCRdb re-called the 5' RACE reads with MiXCR, one entry per CDR3 protein. This sample carries about 1,500,000 distinct CDR3 sequences, 28% of them seen once, and the ten largest clones take 7.7%. Study observations and caveats: Nothing was known about donor CMV status, and this possibly confounded expanded clonotype changes. While age rose, TCR beta diversity per million T cells dropped in a roughly linear way.

The chain combines TRBV27 with TRBJ1-1, with TRBD1 identical over 7 bases. What was sequenced was blood. This TCR was recovered from a woman in her twenties or thirties in good health. CDR3 in amino acids: CASSSNRGTEAFF. CDR3 in DNA: TGTGCCAGCAGTTCCAACAGGGGCACTGAAGCTTTCTTT.